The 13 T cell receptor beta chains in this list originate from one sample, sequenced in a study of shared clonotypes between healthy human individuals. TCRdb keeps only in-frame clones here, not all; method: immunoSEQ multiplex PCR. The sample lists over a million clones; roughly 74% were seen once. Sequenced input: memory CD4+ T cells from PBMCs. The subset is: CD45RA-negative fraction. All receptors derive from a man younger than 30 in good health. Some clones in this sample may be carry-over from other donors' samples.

In DNA form, the CDR3 reads TGTGCCAGCAGCCGTTCCGGGGACCTGGACAATGAGCAGTTCTTC. This translates into CASSRSGDLDNEQFF. The chain employs TRBV4-2 and TRBJ2-1; D possibly uses TRBD1 or TRBD2 (5 bases each). Germline CDR1 is LGHNA and CDR2 is YNFKEQ. The CDR3 totals 15 residues. The V gene lost 4 bases and the J gene lost 5 bases, with 15 bases spanning the gap.

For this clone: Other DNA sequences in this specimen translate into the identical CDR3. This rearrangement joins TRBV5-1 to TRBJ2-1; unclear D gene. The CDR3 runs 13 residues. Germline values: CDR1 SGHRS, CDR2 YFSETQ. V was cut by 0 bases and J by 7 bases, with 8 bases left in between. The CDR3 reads CASSLVANNEQFF. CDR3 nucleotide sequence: TGCGCCAGCAGCTTGGTGGCCAATAATGAGCAGTTCTTC.

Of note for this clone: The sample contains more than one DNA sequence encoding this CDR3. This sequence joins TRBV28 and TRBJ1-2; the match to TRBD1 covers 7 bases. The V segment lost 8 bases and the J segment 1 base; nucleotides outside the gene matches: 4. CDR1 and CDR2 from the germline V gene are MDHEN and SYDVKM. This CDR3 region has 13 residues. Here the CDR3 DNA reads TGTGCCAGCCGGGACAGAAGTAACTATGGCTACACCTTC. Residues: CASRDRSNYGYTF.

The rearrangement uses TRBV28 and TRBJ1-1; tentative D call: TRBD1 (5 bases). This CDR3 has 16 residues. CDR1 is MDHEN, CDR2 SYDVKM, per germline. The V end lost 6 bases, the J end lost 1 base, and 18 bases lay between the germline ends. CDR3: CASSGDYGGTNTEAFF. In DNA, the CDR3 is TGTGCCAGCAGCGGCGACTATGGGGGGACGAACACTGAAGCTTTCTTT.

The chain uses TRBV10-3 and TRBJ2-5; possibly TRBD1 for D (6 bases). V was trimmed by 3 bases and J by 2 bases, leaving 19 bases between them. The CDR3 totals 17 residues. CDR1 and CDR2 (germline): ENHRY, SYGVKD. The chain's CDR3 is CAISDPPRDKYQETQYF. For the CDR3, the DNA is TGTGCCATCAGTGACCCGCCCCGGGACAAGTATCAAGAGACCCAGTACTTC.

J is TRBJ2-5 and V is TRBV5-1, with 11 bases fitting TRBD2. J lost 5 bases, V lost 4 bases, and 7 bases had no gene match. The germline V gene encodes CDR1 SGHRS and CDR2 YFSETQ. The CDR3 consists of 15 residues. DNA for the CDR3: TGCGCCAGCAGCACGACTAGCGGGACGGGGGAGACCCAGTACTTC. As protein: CASSTTSGTGETQYF.

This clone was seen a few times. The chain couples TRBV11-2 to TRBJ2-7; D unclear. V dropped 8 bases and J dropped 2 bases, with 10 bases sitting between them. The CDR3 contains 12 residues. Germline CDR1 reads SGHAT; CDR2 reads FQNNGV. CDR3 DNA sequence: TGTGCCAGCGGCAGTTCGACCTACGAGCAGTACTTC. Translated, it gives CASGSSTYEQYF.

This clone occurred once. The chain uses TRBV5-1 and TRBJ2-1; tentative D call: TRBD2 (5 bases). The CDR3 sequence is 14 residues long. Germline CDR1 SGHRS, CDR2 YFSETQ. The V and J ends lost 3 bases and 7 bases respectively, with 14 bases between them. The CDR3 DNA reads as TGCGCCAGCAGCTCGACTACGGTCGGGAATGAGCAGTTCTTC. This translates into CASSSTTVGNEQFF.

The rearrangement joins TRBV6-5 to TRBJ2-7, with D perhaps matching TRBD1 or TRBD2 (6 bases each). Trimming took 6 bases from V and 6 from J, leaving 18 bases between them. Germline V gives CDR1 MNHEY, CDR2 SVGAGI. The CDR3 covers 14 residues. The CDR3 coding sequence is TGTGCCAGCAGAAAGGCGGGACAAGTTTTCGAGCAGTACTTC. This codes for CASRKAGQVFEQYF.

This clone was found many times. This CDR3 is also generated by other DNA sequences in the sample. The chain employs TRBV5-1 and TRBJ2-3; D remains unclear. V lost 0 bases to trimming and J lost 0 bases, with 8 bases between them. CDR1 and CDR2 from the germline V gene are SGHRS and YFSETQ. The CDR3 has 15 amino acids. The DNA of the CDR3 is TGCGCCAGCAGCTTGGGCAGGTTTAGCACAGATACGCAGTATTTT. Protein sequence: CASSLGRFSTDTQYF.

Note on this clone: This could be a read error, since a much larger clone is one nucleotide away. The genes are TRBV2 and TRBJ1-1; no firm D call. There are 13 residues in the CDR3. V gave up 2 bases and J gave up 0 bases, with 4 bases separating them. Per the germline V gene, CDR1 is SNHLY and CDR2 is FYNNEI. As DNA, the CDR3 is TGTGCCAGCAGTGAATTTATGAACACTGAAGCTTTCTTT. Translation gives CASSEFMNTEAFF.

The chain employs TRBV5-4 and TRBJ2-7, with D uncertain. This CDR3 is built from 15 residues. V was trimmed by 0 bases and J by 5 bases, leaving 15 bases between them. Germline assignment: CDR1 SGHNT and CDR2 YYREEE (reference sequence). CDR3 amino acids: CASSLANRAGDEQYF. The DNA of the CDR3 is TGTGCCAGCAGCTTGGCCAACCGGGCTGGGGACGAGCAGTACTTC.

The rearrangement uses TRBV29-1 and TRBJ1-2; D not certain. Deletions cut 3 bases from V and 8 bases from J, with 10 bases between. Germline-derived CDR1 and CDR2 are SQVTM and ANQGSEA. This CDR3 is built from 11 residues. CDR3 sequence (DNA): TGCAGCGTTGATGACGGGAGGGGCTACACCTTC. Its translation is CSVDDGRGYTF.